A selection of T cell receptor beta chains follows, all from one sample in a study of T cell repertoires in cytomegalovirus infection. TCRdb re-derived calls from the reads in MiXCR, one entry per CDR3 protein. The top ten clones hold approximately 13% of a sample with about 530,000 distinct CDR3 sequences, more than 25% of them seen once. The specimen sequenced was PBMCs. Receptors originate from a human donor in good health (CMV status not recorded). Some clones in this sample may be carry-over from other donors' samples. Both conserved end residues are part of each CDR3. D genes are given only for firm matches. Clone size is given for some rows only: seen once, a few or many times, or a class if the clone is expanded.

v_call,d_call,clone_size,j_call,cdr3_aa
TRBV6-2/TRBV6-3,-,few,TRBJ1-5,CATSIGVLDQPQHF
TRBV19,-,few,TRBJ1-2,CASTHILTGIYGYTF
TRBV19,-,-,TRBJ2-6,CASSPGRPSGANVLTF
TRBV11-3,-,-,TRBJ2-2,CASSQDLSGELFF
TRBV4-1,TRBD1,few,TRBJ1-1,CASSQGYRGALTEAFF
TRBV7-6,-,-,TRBJ2-5,CASSPSETQYF
TRBV7-3,-,many,TRBJ2-7,CASSPGQNYEQYF
TRBV27,-,-,TRBJ1-6,CASSDTQGSSYNSPLHF
TRBV7-9,-,many,TRBJ2-5,CASSFGQAYQETQYF
TRBV30,-,-,TRBJ2-7,CAWSARLRQLSDHYEQYF
TRBV29-1,-,-,TRBJ1-1,CSVAPPGTEAFF
TRBV7-9,TRBD2,-,TRBJ2-3,CASSQSGTTQYF
TRBV12-3/TRBV12-4,-,many,TRBJ1-2,CASSLNGYTF
TRBV4-1,-,once,TRBJ2-6,CASSQEGLDSGANVLTF
TRBV5-6,-,few,TRBJ2-5,CASSLDRLGEKETQYF
TRBV7-2,TRBD1,few,TRBJ1-6,CASNDRGRNSPLHF
TRBV11-3,-,-,TRBJ2-2,CASSEADWAATGELFF
TRBV7-2,-,few,TRBJ2-7,CASSLVRLSYEQYF
TRBV24-1,-,-,TRBJ2-5,CATGNSRAGGETQYF
TRBV20-1,TRBD2,-,TRBJ2-1,CSAGRAAVNEQFF
TRBV28,TRBD1,-,TRBJ1-2,CASRLGTGGLGYTF
TRBV18,-,-,TRBJ1-1,CASSLPFMNTEAFF